The present T cell receptor beta chain was sequenced within a study of cytomegalovirus exposure and HLA in healthy donors. PCR was performed using 60 Vbeta and 13 Jbeta primers. Generated by immunoSEQ multiplex PCR, the TCRdb table keeps only in-frame clones and is missing some. The repertoire has more than 150,000 clones, about 85% of them found once; the top ten carry 1.1% to 1.5%. Looked up from germline, CDR1 is MDHEN and CDR2 is SYDVKM. This CDR3 has 13 residues. Trimming cost V 8 bases and J 2 bases; bases outside gene matches: 4. This clone came up a few times. Sample: PBMCs. The sequence derives from a girl under 18 in good health and CMV-seropositive. This chain joins TRBV28 and TRBJ2-5, with 8 nucleotides matching TRBD2. The CDR3 bases are TGTGCCAGCTGCACGGGGGGGCAAGAGACCCAGTACTTC. As protein: CASCTGGQETQYF.